One and the same sample provided the 8 T cell receptor beta chains below, sequenced in a study of OX40 agonist ivuxolimab in advanced cancers. Sequenced by immunoSEQ multiplex PCR; TCRdb stores in-frame clones only, minus some. The sample records approximately 60,000 clones, roughly four fifths being singletons. Here the sequenced sample was CD4+ or CD8+ T cells sorted from blood, taken in a trial of the OX40 agonist ivuxolimab. The receptors come from an adult with an advanced solid tumor such as melanoma, head and neck, liver or kidney cancer.

This chain joins TRBV6-1 and TRBJ1-3, with D possibly TRBD1 on 5 matching bases. V lost 6 bases and J lost 10, with 13 bases in between. The CDR3 covers 12 residues. Germline assignment: CDR1 MNHNS and CDR2 SASEGT. The CDR3 here is CASRAGSVTIYF. The CDR3 DNA reads as TGTGCCAGCAGGGCAGGGAGTGTAACCATATATTTT.

CDR3 in amino acids: CASSLDDDRPPRVKQFF. CDR3 nucleotides: TGTGCCAGCAGCTTAGACGATGACAGGCCCCCGAGGGTAAAGCAGTTCTTC. The rearrangement joins TRBV11-2 to TRBJ2-1, with D perhaps matching TRBD1 (6 bases). Germline CDR1 SGHAT, CDR2 FQNNGV. The CDR3 has 17 residues. The germline V and J ends were trimmed by 0 bases and 11 bases, with 23 bases remaining between them.

The rearrangement uses TRBV5-8 and TRBJ2-3; D is unclear. V was clipped by 0 bases and J by 4 bases, with 6 bases between them. In germline, CDR1 is SGHTS, CDR2 YDEGEE. The CDR3 sequence is 13 residues long. The CDR3 DNA is TGTGCCAGCAGCTTGGCTTTAGCAGATACGCAGTATTTT. Translation: CASSLALADTQYF.

The V gene is TRBV15, the J gene TRBJ2-1, with D perhaps matching TRBD1 (5 bases). The CDR3 covers 13 residues. Germline-derived CDR1 and CDR2 are LNHNV and YYDKDF (reference sequence). Trimming stripped 3 bases from V and 6 bases from J, with 9 bases between. The CDR3 coding sequence is TGTGCCACCAGCAGGCAACAGGTCAATGAGCAGTTCTTC. This gives the protein CATSRQQVNEQFF.

V is TRBV7-6 and J is TRBJ2-3, with 7 nucleotides matching TRBD1. This CDR3 region has 15 residues. The V gene end was trimmed by 6 bases and the J gene end by 1 base; junction bases not matched to a gene: 7. Germline loops: CDR1 SGHVS, CDR2 FNYEAQ. The CDR3 DNA reads TGTGCCAGCAGTCCCCGGGACAGTGGCACAGATACGCAGTATTTT. Its translation: CASSPRDSGTDTQYF. The whole variable domain, filled in from reference TRBV7-6 and TRBJ2-3, reads GAGVSQSPRYKVTKRGQDVALRCDPISGHVSLYWYRQALGQGPEFLTYFNYEAQQDKSGLPNDRFSAERPEGSISTLTIQRTEQRDSAMYRCASSPRDSGTDTQYFGPGTRLTVL.

This clone was counted only a few times. CDR3 sequence: CASSLSGTDLIAQPQHF. The CDR3 DNA follows: TGTGCCAGCAGCCTCTCCGGAACAGACTTAATTGCTCAGCCCCAGCATTTT. The chain is built from TRBV5-6 and TRBJ1-5; D is undetermined. CDR1 SGHDT and CDR2 YYEEEE come from the germline V gene. The CDR3 has 17 residues. Trimming pared 4 bases from V and 6 bases from J, leaving 23 bases between.

V usage is TRBV30 and J usage is TRBJ1-2; no firm D call. Trimming took off 4 bases at V and 7 bases at J, with 13 bases between the two ends. The CDR3 totals 12 residues. Germline V CDR1 and CDR2: GTSNPN, SVGIG (reference sequence). Here the CDR3 reads CAWTLSTIGYTF. CDR3 sequence (DNA): TGTGCCTGGACCCTTTCGACTATTGGCTACACCTTC. The variable domain in full, with the rest retrieved from reference TRBV30 and TRBJ1-2, is SQTIHQWPATLVQPVGSPLSLECTVEGTSNPNLYWYRQAAGRGLQLLFYSVGIGQISSEVPQNLSASRPQDRQFILSSKKLLLSDSGFYLCAWTLSTIGYTFGSGTRLTVV.

This clone was counted a few times. The chain links TRBV7-2 to TRBJ2-7, with unresolved D. Trimming removed 2 bases at V and 3 bases at J, with 8 bases between. From germline, CDR1 is SGHTA and CDR2 FQGNSA. The CDR3 is 13 residues long. CDR3 DNA sequence: TGTGCCAGCAGCTTAAGAAACGGCTACGAGCAGTACTTC. Translation gives CASSLRNGYEQYF. The entire variable domain, with the rest obtained from reference TRBV7-2 and TRBJ2-7, is as follows: GAGVSQSPSNKVTEKGKDVELRCDPISGHTALYWYRQSLGQGLEFLIYFQGNSAPDKSGLPSDRFSAERTGGSVSTLTIQRTQQEDSAVYLCASSLRNGYEQYFGPGTRLTVT.